This T cell receptor (beta chain) was found in a study of blood T cell repertoires in COVID-19. Study details: PBMCs, B-cell-depleted T cells, or T cells provided the cDNA or gDNA that made up the material.

The table came from immunoSEQ multiplex PCR; TCRdb's copy has only in-frame clones and leaves some out. The table lists tens of thousands of clones, over 75% of them singletons, with approximately 60% in the top ten. Trimming shortened V by 3 bases and J by 7 bases, and 10 bases separated the two germline ends. The CDR3 has 12 amino acids. Germline CDR1 SGHRS, CDR2 YFSETQ. The TCR sequence derives from a woman aged 80 or over with acute or convalescent COVID-19. The chain joins TRBV5-1 to TRBJ1-2; D unclear. The sample taken for sequencing was peripheral blood. The CDR3 protein is CASSYGDFGYTF. As DNA, the CDR3 is TGCGCCAGCAGCTATGGAGACTTTGGCTACACCTTC.